The clone carrying this T cell receptor (beta chain) was seen once. In the CD4+ fraction, cells were divided into CD45RA+ naive and CD45RA-negative memory subsets. In the authors' methods: Filtering differed, since immunoSEQ gave only junction sequences and no quality scores. Sequencing used immunoSEQ multiplex PCR; TCRdb keeps in-frame clones, though not all of them. That table furnishes V, J and clone size, whereas the DNA furnished D and trimming. The repertoire holds under 850,000 clones, with around 77% as singletons. The data were obtained in a study of shared clonotypes between healthy human individuals. The overall study: The study drew on two women and a few men aged 18 to 49 as donors. The plates for each donor numbered three CD4 naive, three CD4 memory, two CD8 naive and one CD8 memory.

Trimming at V came to 3 bases and at J to 7 bases, leaving 5 bases not matched to a gene. The germline gives CDR1 MNHNS, CDR2 SASEGT. The CDR3 covers 14 residues. The V call is TRBV6-1, the J call TRBJ1-1, with 10 positions matching TRBD1. Sequencing was done on a sample of memory CD4+ T cells sorted from blood. Subset here: CD45RA-negative fraction. The receptor's source is a woman aged 30 to 39 in good health. CDR3 protein: CASSEYGTGDEAFF. CDR3 coding DNA: TGTGCCAGCAGTGAGTATGGGACAGGGGATGAAGCTTTCTTT.